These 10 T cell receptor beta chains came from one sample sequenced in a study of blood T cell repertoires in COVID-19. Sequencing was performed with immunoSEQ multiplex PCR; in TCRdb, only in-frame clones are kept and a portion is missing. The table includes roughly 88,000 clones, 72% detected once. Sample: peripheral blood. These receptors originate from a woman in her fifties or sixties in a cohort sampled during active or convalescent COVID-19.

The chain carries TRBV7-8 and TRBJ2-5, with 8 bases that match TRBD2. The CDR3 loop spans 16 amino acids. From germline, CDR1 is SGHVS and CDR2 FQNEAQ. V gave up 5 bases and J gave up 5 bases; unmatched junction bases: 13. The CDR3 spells CASSPRGGLRVETQYF. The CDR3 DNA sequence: TGTGCCAGCAGCCCACGGGGGGGCCTCCGCGTGGAGACCCAGTACTTC.

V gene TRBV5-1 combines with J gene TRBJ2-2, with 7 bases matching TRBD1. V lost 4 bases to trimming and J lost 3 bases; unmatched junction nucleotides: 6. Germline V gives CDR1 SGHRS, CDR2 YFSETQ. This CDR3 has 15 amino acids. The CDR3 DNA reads TGCGCCAGCAGCCTAAGACAGGGTGACACCGGGGAGCTGTTTTTT. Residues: CASSLRQGDTGELFF. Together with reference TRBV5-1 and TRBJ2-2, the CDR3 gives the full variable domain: KAGVTQTPRYLIKTRGQQVTLSCSPISGHRSVSWYQQTPGQGLQFLFEYFSETQRNKGNFPGRFSGRQFSNSRSEMNVSTLELGDSALYLCASSLRQGDTGELFFGEGSRLTVL.

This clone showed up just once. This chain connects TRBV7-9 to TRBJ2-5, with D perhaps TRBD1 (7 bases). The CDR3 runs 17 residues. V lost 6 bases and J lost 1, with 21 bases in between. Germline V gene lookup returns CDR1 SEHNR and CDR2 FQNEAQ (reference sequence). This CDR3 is CASSSLGGQLIQETQYF. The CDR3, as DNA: TGTGCCAGCAGTAGCTTGGGGGGACAGCTAATCCAAGAGACCCAGTACTTC.

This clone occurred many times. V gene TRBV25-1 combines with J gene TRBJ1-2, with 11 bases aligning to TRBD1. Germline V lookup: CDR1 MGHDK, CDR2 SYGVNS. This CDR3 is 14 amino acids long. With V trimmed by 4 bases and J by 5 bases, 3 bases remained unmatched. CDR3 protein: CASSGDRGKYGYTF. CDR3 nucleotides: TGTGCCAGCAGTGGGGACAGGGGGAAGTATGGCTACACCTTC.

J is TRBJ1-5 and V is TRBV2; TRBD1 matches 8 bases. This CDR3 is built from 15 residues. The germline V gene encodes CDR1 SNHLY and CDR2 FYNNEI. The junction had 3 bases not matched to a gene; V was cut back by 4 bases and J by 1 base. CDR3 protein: CASSGDRGSNQPQHF. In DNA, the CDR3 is TGTGCCAGCAGTGGTGACAGGGGAAGCAATCAGCCCCAGCATTTT.

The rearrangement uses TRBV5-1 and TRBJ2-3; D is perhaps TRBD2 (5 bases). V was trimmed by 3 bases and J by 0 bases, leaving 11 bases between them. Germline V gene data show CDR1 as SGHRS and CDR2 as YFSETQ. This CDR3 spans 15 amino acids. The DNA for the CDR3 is TGCGCCAGCAGCTCCCGACCGGGGAGCACAGATACGCAGTATTTT. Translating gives CASSSRPGSTDTQYF.

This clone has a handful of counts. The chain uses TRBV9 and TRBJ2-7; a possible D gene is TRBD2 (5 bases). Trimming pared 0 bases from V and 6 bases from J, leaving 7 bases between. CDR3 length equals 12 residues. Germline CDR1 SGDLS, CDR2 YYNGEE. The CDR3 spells CASSVGGSEQYF. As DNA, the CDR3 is TGTGCCAGCAGCGTAGGCGGGTCCGAGCAGTACTTC.

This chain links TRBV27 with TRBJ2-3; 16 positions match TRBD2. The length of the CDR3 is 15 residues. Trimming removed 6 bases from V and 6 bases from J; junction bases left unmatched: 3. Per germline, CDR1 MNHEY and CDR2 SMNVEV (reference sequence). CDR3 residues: CASRGLAGGQDTQYF. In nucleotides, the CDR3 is TGTGCCAGCAGGGGACTAGCGGGGGGGCAGGATACGCAGTATTTT.

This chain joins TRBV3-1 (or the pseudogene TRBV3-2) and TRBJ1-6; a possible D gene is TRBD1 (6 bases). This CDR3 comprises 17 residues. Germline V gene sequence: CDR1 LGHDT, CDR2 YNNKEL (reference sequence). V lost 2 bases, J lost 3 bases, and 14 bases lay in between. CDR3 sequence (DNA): TGTGCCAGCAGCCAATCCCTGCAGGGGTTCTATAATTCACCCCTCCACTTT. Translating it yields CASSQSLQGFYNSPLHF.

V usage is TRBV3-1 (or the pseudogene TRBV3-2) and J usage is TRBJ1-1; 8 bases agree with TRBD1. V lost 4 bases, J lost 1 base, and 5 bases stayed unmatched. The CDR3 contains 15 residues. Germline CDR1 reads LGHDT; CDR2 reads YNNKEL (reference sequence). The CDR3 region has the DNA TGTGCCAGCAGCCTTGCGACAGGGGCGAACACTGAAGCTTTCTTT. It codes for CASSLATGANTEAFF.